The 18 T cell receptor beta chains presented below share a single source sample, sequenced in a study of radiotherapy plus CTLA-4 blockade in lung cancer. Using immunoSEQ multiplex PCR, the repertoire was profiled, and TCRdb retains in-frame clones only, with some absent. This table holds 80,000 to 95,000 clones, about four fifths found once. The specimen comprised peripheral blood, sampled from a patient treated with radiotherapy plus ipilimumab. The receptors were sampled from a human donor with non-small cell lung cancer who had stable disease on radiotherapy plus ipilimumab.

Only one count was recorded for this clone. The V call is TRBV5-4, the J call TRBJ2-1; TRBD1 matches at 8 bases. This CDR3 comprises 13 residues. Trimming at V came to 9 bases and at J to 3 bases, leaving 5 bases not matched to a gene. Germline V CDR1 and CDR2: SGHNT, YYREEE (reference sequence). The CDR3 here is CATQTGGYNEQFF. The CDR3 DNA reads TGTGCCACACAAACAGGGGGCTACAATGAGCAGTTCTTC.

The rearrangement uses TRBV9 and TRBJ1-3, with D perhaps TRBD1 (6 bases). The CDR3 consists of 16 residues. Trimming pared 3 bases from V and 4 bases from J, leaving 17 bases between. Per germline, CDR1 SGDLS and CDR2 YYNGEE. CDR3 bases: TGTGCCAGCAGCGACCAATTTACAGGGCCCGGAAACACCATATATTTT. This translates into CASSDQFTGPGNTIYF.

V usage is TRBV25-1 and J usage is TRBJ2-1; 9 bases map to TRBD1. Germline CDR1 MGHDK, CDR2 SYGVNS. Trimming at V came to 5 bases and at J to 4 bases, leaving 12 bases not matched to a gene. The CDR3 consists of 17 residues. The CDR3 coding sequence is TGTGCCAGCAGTTTACCCCCGGGACAGGGAATGTACAATGAGCAGTTCTTC. Translated, it gives CASSLPPGQGMYNEQFF.

This rearrangement joins TRBV27 to TRBJ1-1, with D uncertain. CDR1 is MNHEY, CDR2 SMNVEV, per germline (reference sequence). CDR3 length equals 14 residues. Trimming removed 5 bases at V and 2 bases at J, with 12 bases between. The CDR3 DNA reads TGTGCCAGCAGTCGTAGGCGGGAAAACACTGAAGCTTTCTTT. Translating it yields CASSRRRENTEAFF.

V and J are TRBV19 and TRBJ2-3, with TRBD2 matching 8 bases. The junction had 3 bases not matched to a gene; V was cut back by 3 bases and J by 1 base. The germline V gene has CDR1 LNHDA and CDR2 SQIVND (reference sequence). This CDR3 has 15 residues. CDR3 loop: CASSMAGGGTDTQYF. As DNA, the CDR3 is TGTGCCAGTAGTATGGCCGGGGGGGGCACAGATACGCAGTATTTT.

The chain has TRBV6-1 and TRBJ2-6; D is perhaps TRBD1 (6 bases). Germline V gene data show CDR1 as MNHNS and CDR2 as SASEGT. The CDR3 is made up of 15 amino acids. V lost 6 bases to trimming and J lost 2 bases, with 11 bases between them. The DNA for the CDR3 is TGTGCCAGCAGATCTGGACAGCCTGGGGCCAACGTCCTGACTTTC. Translated: CASRSGQPGANVLTF.

This clone rates as medium-sized. The chain links TRBV6-5 to TRBJ1-5; D perhaps matches TRBD1 (6 bases). The V gene lost 7 bases and the J gene lost 3 bases, with 10 bases spanning the gap. Germline V gives CDR1 MNHEY, CDR2 SVGAGI. The CDR3 length is 13 residues. CDR3 DNA sequence: TGTGCCAGCAAACGACAGGACAATCAGCCCCAGCATTTT. It encodes CASKRQDNQPQHF.

The chain couples TRBV9 to TRBJ2-7; D may be TRBD1 (6 bases). Germline CDR1 SGDLS, CDR2 YYNGEE. CDR3 length: 14 amino acids. V lost 2 bases, J lost 0 bases, and 9 bases lay in between. The CDR3 here is CASSVGRGSYEQYF. The CDR3 nucleotides are TGTGCCAGCAGCGTCGGCAGGGGCTCCTACGAGCAGTACTTC.

This clone was counted only a few times. The chain is built from TRBV5-4 and TRBJ1-4, with unresolved D. In germline, CDR1 is SGHNT, CDR2 YYREEE (reference sequence). V shed 4 bases and J shed 2 bases, with 15 bases lying between them. The CDR3 covers 16 residues. The CDR3 reads CASSIRPLGTNEKLFF. The CDR3 coding sequence is TGTGCCAGCAGCATACGGCCCCTAGGGACTAATGAAAAACTGTTTTTT.

This clone occurred once. This chain links TRBV5-4 with TRBJ1-1, with D unclear. This CDR3 region has 11 residues. V was clipped by 1 base and J by 2 bases, with 0 bases between them. Germline V gives CDR1 SGHNT, CDR2 YYREEE (reference sequence). This CDR3 is CASSLNTEAFF. In nucleotides, the CDR3 is TGTGCCAGCAGCTTGAACACTGAAGCTTTCTTT.

The chain uses TRBV6-5 and TRBJ2-1, with 10 nucleotides matching TRBD2. Germline trimming cut 4 bases from V and 5 bases from J; bases unmatched to any gene: 5. Germline V lookup: CDR1 MNHEY, CDR2 SVGAGI. The CDR3 spans 15 residues. Written as DNA, the CDR3 is TGTGCCAGCAGTTCCTTTGGACTAGCGGACAATGAGCAGTTCTTC. Protein sequence: CASSSFGLADNEQFF.

This clone was counted between two and nine times. The genes are TRBV5-5 and TRBJ1-4; D is unclear. CDR1 is SGHKS, CDR2 YYEKEE, per germline (reference sequence). The germline V and J ends were trimmed by 4 bases and 3 bases, with 13 bases remaining between them. The CDR3 loop spans 15 amino acids. The CDR3 sequence is CASSVGGLANEKLFF. In DNA, the CDR3 is TGTGCCAGCAGCGTGGGTGGATTGGCTAATGAAAAACTGTTTTTT.

This rearrangement joins TRBV28 to TRBJ2-5, with 7 bases lining up with TRBD1. The J segment lost 1 base and the V segment lost 1 base, leaving 15 bases of the junction unmatched. This CDR3 spans 19 amino acids. Germline CDR1 and CDR2: MDHEN and SYDVKM. Here the CDR3 reads CASSLSPTGLVYGQETQYF. CDR3 coding DNA: TGTGCCAGCAGTTTATCCCCGACAGGGCTGGTTTACGGCCAAGAGACCCAGTACTTC.

The chain recombines TRBV11-2 with TRBJ2-3; maybe TRBD2 (6 bases). Between the trimmed V and J ends, which lost 5 bases and 5 bases, there was a span of 23 bases. The CDR3 is 17 residues long. Germline values: CDR1 SGHAT, CDR2 FQNNGV. The CDR3 DNA sequence: TGTGCCAGCAGCACCCATTGGGCGGGGTCCATCGGAGATACGCAGTATTTT. Amino acids: CASSTHWAGSIGDTQYF.

The genes are TRBV6-5 and TRBJ2-2; TRBD2 aligns across 7 bases. In germline, CDR1 is MNHEY, CDR2 SVGAGI. The CDR3 totals 16 residues. The V and J ends lost 4 bases and 4 bases, in that order; junction bases with no gene match: 9. Here the CDR3 DNA reads TGTGCCAGCAGTTCCCTTCTGGGGAGGGCCACCGGGGAGCTGTTTTTT. Protein sequence: CASSSLLGRATGELFF.

This rearrangement joins TRBV5-1 to TRBJ2-5; 8 bases are a match to TRBD1. The V segment lost 1 base and the J segment 11 bases; nucleotides outside the gene matches: 13. Germline V gives CDR1 SGHRS, CDR2 YFSETQ. The CDR3 loop spans 15 amino acids. As DNA, the CDR3 is TGCGCCAGCAGCTTGCAAAGACAGGGGCAAGGGGAGCAGTACTTC. This sequence encodes CASSLQRQGQGEQYF.

The chain carries TRBV30 and TRBJ1-5, with D possibly TRBD1 on 5 matching bases. Trimming took 0 bases from V and 3 from J, leaving 12 bases between them. CDR1 GTSNPN and CDR2 SVGIG come from the germline V gene (reference sequence). The CDR3 sequence is 15 residues long. The CDR3 DNA follows: TGTGCCTGGAGTGTAGCAGGGAGATTCAATCAGCCCCAGCATTTT. Translated: CAWSVAGRFNQPQHF.

The V gene is TRBV7-2, the J gene TRBJ1-3; D gene ambiguous. Germline CDR1 SGHTA, CDR2 FQGNSA. This CDR3 is 12 amino acids long. V lost 3 bases to trimming and J lost 4 bases, with 4 bases between them. In DNA, the CDR3 is TGTGCCAGCAGCTTCCCGGGAAACACCATATATTTT. It encodes CASSFPGNTIYF.